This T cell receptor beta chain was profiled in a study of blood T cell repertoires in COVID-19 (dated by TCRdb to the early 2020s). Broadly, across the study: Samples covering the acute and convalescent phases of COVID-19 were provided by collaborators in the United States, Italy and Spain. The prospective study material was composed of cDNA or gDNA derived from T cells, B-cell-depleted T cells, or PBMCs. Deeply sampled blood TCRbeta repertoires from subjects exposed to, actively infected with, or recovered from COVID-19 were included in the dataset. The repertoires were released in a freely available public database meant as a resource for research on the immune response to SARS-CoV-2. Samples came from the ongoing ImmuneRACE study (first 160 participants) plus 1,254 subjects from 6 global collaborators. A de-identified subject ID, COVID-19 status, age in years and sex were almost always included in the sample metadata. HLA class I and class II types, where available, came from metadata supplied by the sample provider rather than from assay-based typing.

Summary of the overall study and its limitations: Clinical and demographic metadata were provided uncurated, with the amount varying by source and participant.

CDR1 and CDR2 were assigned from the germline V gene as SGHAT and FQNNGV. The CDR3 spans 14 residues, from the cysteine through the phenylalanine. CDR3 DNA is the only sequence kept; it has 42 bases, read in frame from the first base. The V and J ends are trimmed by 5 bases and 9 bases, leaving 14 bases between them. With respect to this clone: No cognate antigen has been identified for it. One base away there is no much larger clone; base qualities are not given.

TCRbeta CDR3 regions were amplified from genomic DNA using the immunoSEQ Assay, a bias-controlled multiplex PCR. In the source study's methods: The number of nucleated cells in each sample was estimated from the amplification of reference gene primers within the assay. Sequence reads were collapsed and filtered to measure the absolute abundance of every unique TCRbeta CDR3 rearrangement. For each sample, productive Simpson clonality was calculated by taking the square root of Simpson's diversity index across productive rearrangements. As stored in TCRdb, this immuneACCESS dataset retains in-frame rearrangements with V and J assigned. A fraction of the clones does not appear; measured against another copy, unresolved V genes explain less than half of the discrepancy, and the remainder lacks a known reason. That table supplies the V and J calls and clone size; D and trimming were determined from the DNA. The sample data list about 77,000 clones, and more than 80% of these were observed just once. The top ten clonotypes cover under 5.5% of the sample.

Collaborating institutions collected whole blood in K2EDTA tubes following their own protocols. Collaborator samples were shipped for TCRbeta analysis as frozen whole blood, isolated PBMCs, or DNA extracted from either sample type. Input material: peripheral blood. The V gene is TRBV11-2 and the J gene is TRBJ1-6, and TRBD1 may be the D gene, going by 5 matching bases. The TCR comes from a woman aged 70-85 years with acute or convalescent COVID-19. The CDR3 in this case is CASSRGGFISPLHF. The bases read TGTGCCAGCAGCCGGGGGGGGTTTATTTCACCCCTCCACTTT.